Below are 31 T cell receptor beta chains sequenced from a single sample in a study of yellow fever vaccine responses in identical twins (dated by TCRdb to between 2017 and 2018). Preparation of the library involved RT-PCR. TCRdb lists the instrument as Illumina HiSeq 2500. TCRdb trimmed public reads at Q25 via fastp, called clones via MiXCR and kept in-frame beta chains. Rows with a matching CDR3 protein are joined into one entry that keeps the most common DNA and genes. This sample is represented by roughly 14,000 distinct CDR3 sequences; about 88% of them were singletons. The leading ten clones occupy approximately 0.7% of the sample. The sequenced sample was T cells from blood (PBMCs), unsorted or a sorted subset (not recorded which), obtained before or after yellow fever vaccination (not recorded which). These receptors came from a young woman who received the yellow fever vaccine. Donor details come from another sample of the same person, matched by shared clones.

This clonotype showed up just a few times. In DNA form, the CDR3 reads TGTGCCAGCAGCGGCGGGACAGGGATAGATACGCAGTATTTT. Protein sequence: CASSGGTGIDTQYF. The chain combines TRBV11-2 with TRBJ2-3; TRBD1 matches at 9 bases. CDR3 length equals 14 residues. Per germline, CDR1 SGHAT and CDR2 FQNNGV. V trimming: 5 bases; J trimming: 5 bases; junction bases outside the gene matches: 5.

The chain uses TRBV5-5 and TRBJ1-1; the D is unclear. Germline-derived CDR1 and CDR2 are SGHKS and YYEKEE (reference sequence). The CDR3 covers 12 residues. The V and J ends lost 4 bases and 7 bases respectively, with 11 bases between them. The CDR3 DNA sequence: TGTGCCAGCAGCCCGGAAGTCAGTGAAGCTTTCTTT. Residues: CASSPEVSEAFF.

The chain employs TRBV23-1 and TRBJ2-3, with D perhaps matching TRBD1 or TRBD2 (6 bases each). TRBV23-1 carries the ORF label, with uncertain function. This CDR3 region has 17 residues. With 0 bases removed from V and 6 bases from J, the gap between germline ends came to 19 bases. The CDR3 DNA is TGCGCCAGCAGTCAATCAGCTGGGGGGCCCGCGGTGGATACGCAGTATTTT. As protein: CASSQSAGGPAVDTQYF.

The chain has TRBV5-1 and TRBJ2-1, with D unclear. With 4 bases removed from V and 8 bases from J, the gap between germline ends came to 16 bases. The CDR3 length is 14 residues. CDR1 is SGHRS and CDR2 is YFSETQ in the germline V gene. CDR3 residues: CASSNLGTRDEQFF. The CDR3 region has the DNA TGCGCCAGCAGCAACCTCGGAACTCGAGATGAGCAGTTCTTC.

The J gene is TRBJ2-1, the V gene TRBV29-1, with D maybe TRBD2 (5 bases). Trimming took off 0 bases at V and 13 bases at J, with 10 bases between the two ends. This CDR3 is 11 amino acids long. Germline V gives CDR1 SQVTM, CDR2 ANQGSEA. The CDR3 protein is CSVEDPLAQFF. Here the CDR3 DNA reads TGCAGCGTTGAAGATCCCCTAGCCCAGTTCTTC.

CDR3 DNA: TGTGCCATCAGTGAACAGGCAGTTCTTGCGGAGCCCCAGCATTTT. Amino acid sequence: CAISEQAVLAEPQHF. The V gene is TRBV10-3, the J gene TRBJ1-5; possible D gene TRBD1, 5 bases. The V and J ends lost 3 bases and 8 bases respectively, with 17 bases between them. Germline CDR1 reads ENHRY; CDR2 reads SYGVKD. The CDR3 has 15 amino acids.

This clonotype has just a few counts. V usage is TRBV19 and J usage is TRBJ2-7; D is unclear. V lost 4 bases, J lost 6 bases, and 19 bases lay in between. Germline V gene data show CDR1 as LNHDA and CDR2 as SQIVND (reference sequence). This CDR3 contains 15 residues. The CDR3 DNA is TGTGCCAGTAGTAGCCCAGTCTTAAGCGTGCGCGAGCAGTACTTC. Translated, it gives CASSSPVLSVREQYF.

The CDR3 bases are TGTGCCAGCAGAAAACAGGGGGTGCAAGAGACCCAGTACTTC. It yields the protein CASRKQGVQETQYF. The chain combines TRBV2 with TRBJ2-5; 8 bases map to TRBD1. Per germline, CDR1 SNHLY and CDR2 FYNNEI. J gave up 2 bases and V 6 bases, and 5 bases lay outside the gene matches. The CDR3 consists of 14 residues.

The chain joins TRBV28 to TRBJ2-2, with D unresolved. Germline V CDR1 and CDR2: MDHEN, SYDVKM. V was pared by 2 bases and J by 2 bases, with 3 bases between. This CDR3 is 13 amino acids long. For the CDR3, the DNA is TGTGCCAGCAGTTTACCCAACACCGGGGAGCTGTTTTTT. Protein product: CASSLPNTGELFF.

This chain links TRBV18 with TRBJ1-4; 9 positions agree with TRBD1. The germline CDR1 and CDR2 sequences are KGHSH and LQKENI. The junction had 4 bases not matched to a gene; V was cut back by 3 bases and J by 8 bases. CDR3 size: 14 residues. The CDR3 sequence is CASSPNRGQEKLFF. The DNA of the CDR3 is TGTGCCAGCTCACCTAACAGGGGGCAAGAAAAACTGTTTTTT.

The gene calls are TRBV2 and TRBJ1-1; the D gene is possibly TRBD1 (5 bases). The CDR3 has 13 amino acids. The V end was cut by 8 bases, the J end by 2 bases, with 12 bases between. Germline V gene lookup returns CDR1 SNHLY and CDR2 FYNNEI. DNA of the CDR3: TGTGCCAGCTTCCTAGGGGTTAACACTGAAGCTTTCTTT. Residues: CASFLGVNTEAFF.

The chain carries TRBV6-2 or TRBV6-3 and TRBJ2-1; possibly TRBD2 for D (6 bases). The germline V gene has CDR1 MNHEY and CDR2 SVGEGT. Trimming shortened V by 8 bases and J by 6 bases, and 29 bases separated the two germline ends. The CDR3 totals 18 residues. The CDR3 is CASPKGRLVPFWSNEQFF. The DNA for the CDR3 is TGTGCCAGCCCCAAGGGCAGACTAGTACCCTTCTGGAGCAATGAGCAGTTCTTC.

The chain uses TRBV6-1 and TRBJ2-3; D is ambiguous. The germline V gene has CDR1 MNHNS and CDR2 SASEGT. V lost 0 bases to trimming and J lost 2 bases, with 3 bases between them. The CDR3 sequence is 13 residues long. CDR3: CASSEAPTDTQYF. DNA of the CDR3: TGTGCCAGCAGTGAAGCCCCCACAGATACGCAGTATTTT.

The gene calls are TRBV10-3 and TRBJ1-1, with D hard to call. Trimming took 0 bases from V and 8 from J, leaving 13 bases between them. The length of the CDR3 is 14 residues. CDR1 and CDR2 (germline): ENHRY, SYGVKD. The CDR3: CAISESGGWVEAFF. The CDR3 region has the DNA TGTGCCATCAGTGAGTCGGGAGGTTGGGTCGAAGCTTTCTTT.

The V and J genes are TRBV12-3 or TRBV12-4 and TRBJ2-2; no clear D gene. Trimming pared 3 bases from V and 4 bases from J, leaving 6 bases between. This CDR3 comprises 13 residues. The DNA for the CDR3 is TGTGCCAGCAGTTTTGAGGTCACCGGGGAGCTGTTTTTT. Translating it yields CASSFEVTGELFF.

The rearrangement links TRBV29-1 to TRBJ2-7; D unresolved. This CDR3 is 12 amino acids long. The V and J ends lost 6 bases and 0 bases respectively, with 9 bases between them. Germline V lookup: CDR1 SQVTM, CDR2 ANQGSEA. The CDR3 spells CSVQELSYEQYF. For the CDR3, the DNA is TGCAGCGTACAAGAACTCTCCTACGAGCAGTACTTC.

J is TRBJ1-1 and V is TRBV20-1; unclear D gene. V gave up 0 bases and J gave up 7 bases, with 3 bases separating them. The CDR3 runs to 10 residues. The germline CDR1 and CDR2 sequences are DFQATT and SNEGSKA (reference sequence). The CDR3 bases are TGCAGTGCTAGAGATTTTGAAGCTTTCTTT. Its protein is CSARDFEAFF.

The gene calls are TRBV4-1 and TRBJ1-2, with D unclear. Germline CDR1 and CDR2: MGHRA and YSYEKL. Deletions cut 0 bases from V and 1 base from J, with 12 bases between. The CDR3 consists of 16 residues. The CDR3 protein is CASSQDHGAVNYGYTF. As DNA, the CDR3 is TGCGCCAGCAGCCAAGATCATGGCGCAGTTAACTATGGCTACACCTTC.

In its sample, this clonotype was seen once. The chain uses TRBV12-3 or TRBV12-4 and TRBJ2-7; D not resolved. The V and J ends lost 3 bases and 6 bases respectively, with 6 bases between them. This CDR3 comprises 11 residues. This chain's CDR3 is CASSLGSEQYF. The CDR3 DNA follows: TGTGCCAGCAGTTTGGGAAGCGAGCAGTACTTC.

CDR3 region: CASSYGSLIGNEQFF. Written as DNA, the CDR3 is TGTGCCAGCAGTTACGGGTCTCTGATTGGCAATGAGCAGTTCTTC. The rearrangement links TRBV6-2 or TRBV6-3 to TRBJ2-1; D is unclear. Germline-derived CDR1 and CDR2 are MNHEY and SVGEGT. The CDR3 totals 15 residues. V lost 2 bases and J 6 bases, leaving 14 bases between the germline ends.

The rearrangement uses TRBV28 and TRBJ1-5; D is undetermined. V lost 3 bases and J lost 7, with 10 bases in between. The CDR3 covers 13 residues. Germline V gene lookup returns CDR1 MDHEN and CDR2 SYDVKM. The CDR3 region has the DNA TGTGCCAGCAGTTTTGGGGTTGGACAGCCCCAGCATTTT. As protein: CASSFGVGQPQHF. The full variable domain, completed using reference TRBV28 and TRBJ1-5, is DVKVTQSSRYLVKRTGEKVFLECVQDMDHENMFWYRQDPGLGLRLIYFSYDVKMKEKGDIPEGYSVSREKKERFSLILESASTNQTSMYLCASSFGVGQPQHFGDGTRLSIL.

The chain uses TRBV11-1 and TRBJ2-1; no definite D call. Germline values: CDR1 SGHAT, CDR2 FQDESV (reference sequence). This CDR3 has 13 amino acids. The V end lost 1 base, the J end lost 7 bases, and 8 bases lay between the germline ends. For the CDR3, the DNA is TGTGCCAGCAGCTTAGGGGTGAAGAATGAGCAGTTCTTC. This codes for CASSLGVKNEQFF.

A few counts support this clonotype. This chain uses TRBV29-1 with TRBJ2-1; 10 positions agree with TRBD2. The CDR3 covers 13 residues. V trimming: 7 bases; J trimming: 5 bases; junction bases outside the gene matches: 5. CDR1 is SQVTM and CDR2 is ANQGSEA in the germline V gene. The CDR3 region is CSGTGLANNEQFF. In nucleotides, the CDR3 is TGCAGCGGGACGGGACTAGCGAACAATGAGCAGTTCTTC.

DNA for the CDR3: TGTGCCAGCCGCGGGAGTGAGACCCAGTACTTC. This sequence encodes CASRGSETQYF. The V call is TRBV28, the J call TRBJ2-5; TRBD2 matches 7 bases. The CDR3 extends over 11 amino acids. The V segment lost 8 bases and the J segment 5 bases; nucleotides outside the gene matches: 2. Germline CDR1 and CDR2: MDHEN and SYDVKM.

The rearrangement links TRBV5-1 to TRBJ2-7, with D possibly matching TRBD1 (6 bases). CDR3 length: 16 amino acids. From germline, CDR1 is SGHRS and CDR2 YFSETQ. The germline V and J ends were trimmed by 4 bases and 2 bases, with 19 bases remaining between them. DNA of the CDR3: TGCGCCAGCAGCCGAAAGGAACAGGGTGAGACCTACGAGCAGTACGTC. Translated: CASSRKEQGETYEQYV.

The genes are TRBV18 and TRBJ2-6; no reliable D call. V was trimmed by 3 bases and J by 4 bases, leaving 13 bases between them. This CDR3 spans 16 amino acids. Per germline, CDR1 KGHSH and CDR2 LQKENI. The CDR3, as DNA: TGTGCCAGCTCACCCTCACATTTGTCGGGGGCCAACGTCCTGACTTTC. This sequence encodes CASSPSHLSGANVLTF.

The chain joins TRBV9 to TRBJ1-1; D is unresolved. Germline V gene sequence: CDR1 SGDLS, CDR2 YYNGEE. This CDR3 has 14 residues. The V and J ends lost 0 bases and 1 base respectively, with 7 bases between them. The CDR3 DNA reads TGTGCCAGCAGCGTAGGGTCCGGGAACACTGAAGCTTTCTTT. It yields the protein CASSVGSGNTEAFF.

This rearrangement joins TRBV28 to TRBJ2-7; TRBD2 matches 10 bases. The ends lost 5 bases at V and 6 bases at J; junction bases unmatched: 4. Germline lookup yields CDR1 MDHEN and CDR2 SYDVKM. There are 13 residues in the CDR3. CDR3 DNA sequence: TGTGCCAGCAGTAGCGGGGGGGCCGTCGAGCAGTACGTC. Protein product: CASSSGGAVEQYV.

This clonotype appeared a single time. This chain connects TRBV6-5 to TRBJ2-1, with 8 bases fitting TRBD2. The CDR3 loop spans 16 amino acids. V gave up 3 bases and J gave up 4 bases; unmatched junction bases: 8. Germline-derived CDR1 and CDR2 are MNHEY and SVGAGI. The CDR3 is CASSYRWREAYNEQFF. The CDR3 nucleotides are TGTGCCAGCAGTTATCGCTGGCGGGAGGCTTACAATGAGCAGTTCTTC.

V usage is TRBV2 and J usage is TRBJ1-5, with 7 bases aligning to TRBD1. Per germline, CDR1 SNHLY and CDR2 FYNNEI. The length of the CDR3 is 14 residues. The V and J ends lost 1 base and 6 bases, in that order; junction bases with no gene match: 3. The CDR3 DNA is TGTGCCAGCAGTGAAGGACAGGGCGCTCAGCCCCAGCATTTT. Translating gives CASSEGQGAQPQHF.

This chain connects TRBV20-1 to TRBJ1-2, with D unclear. CDR3 length: 13 residues. CDR1 and CDR2 (germline): DFQATT, SNEGSKA (reference sequence). V was cut by 0 bases and J by 4 bases, with 9 bases left in between. CDR3 nucleotides: TGCAGTGCTAGAGACAGTGCTCTCTATGGCTACACCTTC. It encodes CSARDSALYGYTF.